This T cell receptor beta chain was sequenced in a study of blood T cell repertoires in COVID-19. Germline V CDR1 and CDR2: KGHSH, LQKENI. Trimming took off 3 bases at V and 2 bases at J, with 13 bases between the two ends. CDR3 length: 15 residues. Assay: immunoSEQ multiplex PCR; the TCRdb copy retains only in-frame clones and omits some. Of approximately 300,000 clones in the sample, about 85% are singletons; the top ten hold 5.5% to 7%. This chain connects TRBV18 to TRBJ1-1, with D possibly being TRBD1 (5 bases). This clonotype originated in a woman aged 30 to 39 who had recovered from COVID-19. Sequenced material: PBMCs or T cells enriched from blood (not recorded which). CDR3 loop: CASSPSIDRNTEAFF. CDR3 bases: TGTGCCAGCTCACCCTCAATAGACAGAAACACTGAAGCTTTCTTT. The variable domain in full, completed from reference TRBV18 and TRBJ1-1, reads NAGVMQNPRHLVRRRGQEARLRCSPMKGHSHVYWYRQLPEEGLKFMVYLQKENIIDESGMPKERFSAEFPKEGPSILRIQQVVRGDSAAYFCASSPSIDRNTEAFFGQGTRLTVV.